This T cell receptor (beta chain) came from a study of T cell responses to AZD1222 COVID-19 vaccine. Broader study findings: The sample set comprised mostly white British donors with more females, and clonal diversity was possibly underestimated.

The assay was immunoSEQ multiplex PCR, and TCRdb's table has in-frame clones only and misses some. Of more than 95,000 clones listed, 90% were seen once; the top ten hold 4% to 6%. Germline-derived CDR1 and CDR2 are SNHLY and FYNNEI. V lost 5 bases and J 3 bases, leaving 11 bases between the germline ends. The CDR3 is 13 amino acids. Comment on this clone: Its matching antigen is unknown.

This chain connects TRBV2 to TRBJ2-7, with D perhaps TRBD1 (6 bases). Sequencing was performed on peripheral blood, taken on day 0 of AZD1222 vaccination. The receptor comes from an adult in good health. The CDR3, as DNA: TGTGCCAGCAGTCCCGGGACATACTACGAGCAGTACTTC. Protein sequence: CASSPGTYYEQYF.